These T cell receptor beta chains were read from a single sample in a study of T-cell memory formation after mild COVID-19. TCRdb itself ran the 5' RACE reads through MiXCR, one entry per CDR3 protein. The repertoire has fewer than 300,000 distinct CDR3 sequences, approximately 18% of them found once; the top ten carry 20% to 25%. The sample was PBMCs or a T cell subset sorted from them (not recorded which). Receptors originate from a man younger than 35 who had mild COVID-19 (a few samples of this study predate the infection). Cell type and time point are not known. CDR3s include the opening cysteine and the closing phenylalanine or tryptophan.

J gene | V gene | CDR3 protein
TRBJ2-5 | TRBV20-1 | CSASRGGRRTETQYF
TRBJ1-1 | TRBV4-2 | CASSRRGQDTEAFF
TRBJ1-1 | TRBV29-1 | CSAKDSPNTEAFF
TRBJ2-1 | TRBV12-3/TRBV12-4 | CASSLVLAGRFF
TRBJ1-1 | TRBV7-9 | CASSQPGANTEAFF
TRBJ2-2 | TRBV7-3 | CASAMHGAGELFF
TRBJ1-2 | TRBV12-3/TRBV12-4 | CASSWVTGSGYTF
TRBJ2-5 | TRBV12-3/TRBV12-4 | CASSLAHRGLAGSETQYF
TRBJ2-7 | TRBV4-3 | CASSQEYETTRYEQYF
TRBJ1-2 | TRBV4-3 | CASSRLGTGNYGYTF
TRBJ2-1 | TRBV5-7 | CASSIPGQGREQFF
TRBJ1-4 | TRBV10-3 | CAISGTGATNEKLFF
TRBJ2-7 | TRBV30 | CAWSVWDGSYEQYF